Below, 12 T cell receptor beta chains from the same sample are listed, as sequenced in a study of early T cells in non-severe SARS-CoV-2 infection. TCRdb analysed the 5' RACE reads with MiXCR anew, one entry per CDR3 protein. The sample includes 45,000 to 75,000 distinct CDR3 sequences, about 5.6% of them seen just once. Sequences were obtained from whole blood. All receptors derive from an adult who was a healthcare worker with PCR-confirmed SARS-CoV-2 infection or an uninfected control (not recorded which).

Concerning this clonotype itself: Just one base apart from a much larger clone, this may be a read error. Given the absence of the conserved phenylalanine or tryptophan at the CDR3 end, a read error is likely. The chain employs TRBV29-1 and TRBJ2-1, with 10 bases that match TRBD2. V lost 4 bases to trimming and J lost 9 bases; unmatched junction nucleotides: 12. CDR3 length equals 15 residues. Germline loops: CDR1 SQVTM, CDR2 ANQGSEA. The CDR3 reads CSVGPLGASGGEQFS. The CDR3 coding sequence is TGCAGCGTTGGCCCACTCGGGGCTAGCGGGGGTGAGCAGTTCTCC.

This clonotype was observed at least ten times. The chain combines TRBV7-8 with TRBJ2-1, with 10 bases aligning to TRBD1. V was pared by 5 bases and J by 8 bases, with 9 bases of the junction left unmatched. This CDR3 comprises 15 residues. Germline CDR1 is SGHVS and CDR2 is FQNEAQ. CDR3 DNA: TGTGCCAGCAGCACGCGACAGGGGGCTAGGTATGAGCAGTTCTTC. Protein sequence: CASSTRQGARYEQFF. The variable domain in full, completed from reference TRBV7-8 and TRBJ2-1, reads GAGVSQSPRYKVAKRGQDVALRCDPISGHVSLFWYQQALGQGPEFLTYFQNEAQLDKSGLPSDRFFAERPEGSVSTLKIQRTQQEDSAVYLCASSTRQGARYEQFFGPGTRLTVL.

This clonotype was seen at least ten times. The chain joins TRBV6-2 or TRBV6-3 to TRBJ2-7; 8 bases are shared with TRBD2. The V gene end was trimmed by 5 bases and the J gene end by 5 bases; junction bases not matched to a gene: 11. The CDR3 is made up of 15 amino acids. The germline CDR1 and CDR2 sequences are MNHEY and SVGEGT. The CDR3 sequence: CASSPAGGKTNEQYF. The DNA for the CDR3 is TGTGCCAGCAGTCCCGCGGGAGGAAAAACCAACGAGCAGTACTTC.

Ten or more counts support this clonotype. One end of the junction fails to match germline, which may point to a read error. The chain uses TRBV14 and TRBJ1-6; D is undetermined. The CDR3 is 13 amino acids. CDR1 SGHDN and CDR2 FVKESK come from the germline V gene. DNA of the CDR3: TGTGCCAGCAGCGCCCGACTTGATTCACCCCTCCATTTT. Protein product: CASSARLDSPLHF. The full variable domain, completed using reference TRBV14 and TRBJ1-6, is EAGVTQFPSHSVIEKGQTVTLRCDPISGHDNLYWYRRVMGKEIKFLLHFVKESKQDESGMPNNRFLAERTGGTYSTLKVQPAELEDSGVYFCASSARLDSPLHFGNGTRLTVT.

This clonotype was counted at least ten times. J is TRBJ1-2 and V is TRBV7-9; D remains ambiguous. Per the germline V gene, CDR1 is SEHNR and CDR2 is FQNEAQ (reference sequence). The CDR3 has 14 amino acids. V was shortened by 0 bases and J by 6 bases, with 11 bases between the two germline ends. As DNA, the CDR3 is TGTGCCAGCAGCTTAGCGGTCCGTCCTAATGGCTACACCTTC. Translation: CASSLAVRPNGYTF.

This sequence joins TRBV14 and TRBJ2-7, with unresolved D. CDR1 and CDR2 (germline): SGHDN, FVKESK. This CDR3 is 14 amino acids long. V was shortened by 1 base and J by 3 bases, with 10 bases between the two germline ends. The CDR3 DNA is TGTGCCAGCAGCCAAGCGCAGGTTCTCTACGAGCAGTACTTC. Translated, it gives CASSQAQVLYEQYF.

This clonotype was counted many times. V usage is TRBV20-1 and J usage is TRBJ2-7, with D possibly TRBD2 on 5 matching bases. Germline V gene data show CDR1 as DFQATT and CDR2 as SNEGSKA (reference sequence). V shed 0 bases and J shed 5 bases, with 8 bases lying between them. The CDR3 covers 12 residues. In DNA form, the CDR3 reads TGCAGTGCTAGAGATCACGGGGACGAGCAGTACTTC. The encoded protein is CSARDHGDEQYF.

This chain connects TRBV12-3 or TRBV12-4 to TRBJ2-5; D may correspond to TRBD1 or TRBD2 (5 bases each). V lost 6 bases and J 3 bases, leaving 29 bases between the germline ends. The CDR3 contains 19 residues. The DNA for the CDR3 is TGTGCCAGCAGAACCAGGGCCCCCAGTCGGAGCGGAAACAAAGAGACCCAGTACTTC. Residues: CASRTRAPSRSGNKETQYF.

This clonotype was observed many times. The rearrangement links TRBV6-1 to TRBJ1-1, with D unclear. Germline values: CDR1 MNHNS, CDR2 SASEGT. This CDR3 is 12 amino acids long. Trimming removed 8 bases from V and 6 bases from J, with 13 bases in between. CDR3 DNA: TGTGCCAGCTTTCCCAGTAGCGCTGAAGCTTTCTTT. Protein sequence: CASFPSSAEAFF.

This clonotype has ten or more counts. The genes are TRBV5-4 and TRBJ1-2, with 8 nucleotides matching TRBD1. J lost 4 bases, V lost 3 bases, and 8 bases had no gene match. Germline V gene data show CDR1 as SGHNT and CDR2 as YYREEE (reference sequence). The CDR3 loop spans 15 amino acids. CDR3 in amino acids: CASSSSGGLGYGYTF. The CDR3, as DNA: TGTGCCAGCAGCTCCTCAGGGGGCCTAGGCTATGGCTACACCTTC.

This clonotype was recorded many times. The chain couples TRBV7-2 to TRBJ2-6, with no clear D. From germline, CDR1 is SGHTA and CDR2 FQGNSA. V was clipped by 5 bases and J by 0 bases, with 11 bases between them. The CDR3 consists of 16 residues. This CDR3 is CASSPSRSSGANVLTF. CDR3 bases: TGTGCCAGCAGCCCGAGCAGGAGCTCTGGGGCCAACGTCCTGACTTTC.

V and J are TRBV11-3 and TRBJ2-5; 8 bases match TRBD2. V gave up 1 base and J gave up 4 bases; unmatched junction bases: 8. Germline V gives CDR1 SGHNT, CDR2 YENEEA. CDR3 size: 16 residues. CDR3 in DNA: TGTGCCAGCAGCTTAGGGAAGCGGGAGTCCGGAGAGACCCAGTACTTC. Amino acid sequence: CASSLGKRESGETQYF. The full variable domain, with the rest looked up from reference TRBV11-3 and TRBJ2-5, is EAGVVQSPRYKIIEKKQPVAFWCNPISGHNTLYWYLQNLGQGPELLIRYENEEAVDDSQLPKDRFSAERLKGVDSTLKIQPAELGDSAVYLCASSLGKRESGETQYFGPGTRLLVL.